This TCR beta chain originates from a study of cytomegalovirus exposure and HLA in healthy donors. Findings and caveats of the study: Reportedly, diagnosis of cytomegalovirus status by the classifier showed high specificity and sensitivity.

Turning to this clone: Its antigen remains unidentified.

CDR1 is SGHNT, CDR2 YYREEE, per germline (reference sequence). The CDR3 is 14 residues long. Unmatched junction bases numbered 3, after V lost 0 bases and J lost 5 bases. TCRdb keeps only in-frame clones here, not all; method: immunoSEQ multiplex PCR. The sample comprises 150,000 or so clones, approximately 92% of which are singletons, and approximately 10% rests with the top ten. This sequence originates from a woman aged 18-29 years in good health and CMV-seropositive. The specimen sequenced was PBMCs. The chain joins TRBV5-4 to TRBJ1-2, with 8 nucleotides matching TRBD1. For the CDR3, the DNA is TGTGCCAGCAGCTTGGCGACAGGGGTGTATGGCTACACCTTC. It specifies CASSLATGVYGYTF.